Below, 22 T cell receptor beta chains from the same sample are listed, as sequenced in a study of T cell repertoires in cytomegalovirus infection. TCRdb analysed the reads with MiXCR anew, one entry per CDR3 protein. The table lists roughly 150,000 distinct CDR3 sequences, around a quarter of them singletons. The specimen was PBMCs. The receptors derive from a human donor in good health (CMV status not recorded). Some clones in this sample may be carry-over from other donors' samples.

This clonotype was counted only a few times. The chain couples TRBV19 to TRBJ1-1; 7 bases line up with TRBD1. Losses at the gene ends were 9 bases for V and 7 bases for J; bases not matched to a gene: 11. The CDR3 is 13 residues long. Germline loops: CDR1 LNHDA, CDR2 SQIVND (reference sequence). The CDR3 reads CASTLGQVGEAFF. CDR3 sequence (DNA): TGTGCCAGCACCCTCGGACAGGTGGGTGAAGCTTTCTTT.

This rearrangement joins TRBV7-2 to TRBJ2-5; 9 bases are a match to TRBD2. This CDR3 spans 16 amino acids. V trimming: 1 base; J trimming: 3 bases; junction bases outside the gene matches: 6. Germline V CDR1 and CDR2: SGHTA, FQGNSA. The chain's CDR3 is CASSLGLPSGKETQYF. In nucleotides, the CDR3 is TGTGCCAGCAGCTTAGGATTGCCTAGCGGGAAAGAGACCCAGTACTTC.

This clonotype was seen only a few times. The chain has TRBV4-1 and TRBJ2-2; D may be TRBD1 (6 bases). With 2 bases removed from V and 1 base from J, the gap between germline ends came to 11 bases. The CDR3 is 16 residues long. The germline V gene has CDR1 MGHRA and CDR2 YSYEKL. Written as DNA, the CDR3 is TGCGCCAGCAGCCAATCCCCGGGACAGAACACCGGGGAGCTGTTTTTT. Its protein is CASSQSPGQNTGELFF.

In this sample, this clonotype turned up a few times. CDR3 DNA sequence: TGTGCCAGCAGCAAGACTAGCGGGAGATACGAGCAGTACTTC. Its protein product is CASSKTSGRYEQYF. This rearrangement joins TRBV6-1 to TRBJ2-7; 12 nucleotides line up with TRBD2. Germline values: CDR1 MNHNS, CDR2 SASEGT. CDR3 length: 14 amino acids. J was trimmed by 4 bases and V by 6 bases; bases with no gene match: 4.

This clonotype appeared a few times. The genes are TRBV11-2 and TRBJ2-3; D remains unclear. Germline assignment: CDR1 SGHAT and CDR2 FQNNGV. The V end lost 0 bases, the J end lost 1 base, and 5 bases lay between the germline ends. The CDR3 spans 14 residues. DNA for the CDR3: TGTGCCAGCAGCTTAGAAGTCGGCACAGATACGCAGTATTTT. Its translation is CASSLEVGTDTQYF.

This clonotype was found many times. CDR3 nucleotides: TGTGCCAGCAGTTTGGTGGGGGAGGTCTATGGCTACACCTTC. The encoded protein is CASSLVGEVYGYTF. The chain uses TRBV28 and TRBJ1-2; a weak D match, TRBD1 (5 bases). There are 14 residues in the CDR3. Germline lookup yields CDR1 MDHEN and CDR2 SYDVKM. V was shortened by 3 bases and J by 4 bases, with 12 bases between the two germline ends.

Notes on this clonotype: This sequence may be a read error, since a much larger clone differs from it by one base. J is TRBJ2-1 and V is TRBV7-9; 8 bases are shared with TRBD1. Trimming at V came to 5 bases and at J to 7 bases, leaving 13 bases not matched to a gene. The CDR3 covers 16 residues. The germline V gene has CDR1 SEHNR and CDR2 FQNEAQ (reference sequence). CDR3 in amino acids: CASSPTVTGVTNEQFF. The CDR3 DNA is TGTGCCAGCAGCCCTACCGTGACAGGGGTCACGAATGAGCAGTTCTTC.

The chain combines TRBV2 with TRBJ2-3, with D perhaps given as TRBD1 or TRBD2 (5 bases each). The CDR3 extends over 18 amino acids. Germline V gene lookup returns CDR1 SNHLY and CDR2 FYNNEI. V gave up 4 bases and J gave up 6 bases, with 26 bases separating them. The CDR3 nucleotides read TGTGCCAGCAGTGCTGATGACTATAGGGGCCCCCAGAAGGATACGCAGTATTTT. Its protein product is CASSADDYRGPQKDTQYF.

The chain uses TRBV7-6 and TRBJ2-2; TRBD2 matches 7 bases. The CDR3 is made up of 14 amino acids. Germline loops: CDR1 SGHVS, CDR2 FNYEAQ. This chain's CDR3 is CASGPTGNTGELFF. The CDR3 DNA reads as TGTGCTAGCGGGCCGACGGGGAACACCGGGGAGCTGTTTTTT.

This clonotype was recorded a few times. The rearrangement joins TRBV12-3 or TRBV12-4 to TRBJ1-1, with 7 nucleotides matching TRBD1. With V trimmed by 3 bases and J by 1 base, 2 bases remained unmatched. This CDR3 has 14 residues. As DNA, the CDR3 is TGTGCCAGCAGTTTGACAGGGAGGAACACTGAAGCTTTCTTT. Translating gives CASSLTGRNTEAFF.

Only a few counts were recorded for this clonotype. This sequence joins TRBV5-4 and TRBJ2-3, with 8 positions matching TRBD2. The length of the CDR3 is 15 residues. In germline, CDR1 is SGHNT, CDR2 YYREEE (reference sequence). Trimming took 0 bases from V and 5 from J; bases not matched to a gene: 5. CDR3 sequence reads: CASSLDGGGGDTQYF. The CDR3, as DNA: TGTGCCAGCAGCTTGGACGGGGGGGGCGGAGATACGCAGTATTTT.

V and J are TRBV6-2 or TRBV6-3 and TRBJ1-1, with D tentatively TRBD1 (5 bases). The CDR3 runs 15 residues. V shed 4 bases and J shed 4 bases, with 16 bases lying between them. Germline-derived CDR1 and CDR2 are MNHEY and SVGEGT. As DNA, the CDR3 is TGTGCCAGCAGTTTCCGAACCTGGGACGCCACTGAAGCTTTCTTT. It specifies CASSFRTWDATEAFF.

This sequence joins TRBV19 and TRBJ2-1; the D gene is possibly TRBD2 (5 bases). CDR1 and CDR2 (germline): LNHDA, SQIVND (reference sequence). This CDR3 has 16 amino acids. Deletions cut 0 bases from V and 3 bases from J, with 12 bases between. CDR3 loop: CASSIEGGLYYNEQFF. The CDR3 coding sequence is TGTGCCAGTAGTATAGAGGGCGGACTCTACTACAATGAGCAGTTCTTC.

This clonotype has just a few counts. CDR3 DNA sequence: TGTGCCAGCAGCCCGAGACTTGCGAGCTCCTACAATGAGCAGTTCTTC. It specifies CASSPRLASSYNEQFF. The V gene is TRBV7-3, the J gene TRBJ2-1, with D unresolved. Trimming stripped 5 bases from V and 0 bases from J, with 14 bases between. Germline V lookup: CDR1 SGHTA, CDR2 FQGTGA. The CDR3 sequence is 16 residues long.

In this sample, this clonotype turned up many times. The CDR3 nucleotides read TGTGCCAGCAGCTTAGGCCCTAGCTCTGGAAACACCATATATTTT. This encodes CASSLGPSSGNTIYF. The chain employs TRBV7-3 and TRBJ1-3; D call uncertain. The V end was cut by 2 bases, the J end by 0 bases, with 8 bases between. This CDR3 comprises 15 residues. Germline CDR1 reads SGHTA; CDR2 reads FQGTGA.

This clonotype was seen many times. The chain carries TRBV7-2 and TRBJ1-4, with D unresolved. The CDR3 length is 15 residues. V was trimmed by 5 bases and J by 7 bases, leaving 17 bases between them. Germline-derived CDR1 and CDR2 are SGHTA and FQGNSA. CDR3 DNA: TGTGCCAGCAGCCTAACCATAGCGGCGGGTGAAAAACTGTTTTTT. Its translation is CASSLTIAAGEKLFF.

Only a few counts were recorded for this clonotype. The chain employs TRBV7-6 and TRBJ2-7; D is unresolved. The V gene lost 4 bases and the J gene lost 7 bases, with 17 bases spanning the gap. The CDR3 covers 14 residues. Germline V gene lookup returns CDR1 SGHVS and CDR2 FNYEAQ. The CDR3 sequence is CASSSPREEKEQYF. The CDR3 DNA reads as TGTGCCAGCAGCTCCCCTCGAGAGGAGAAGGAGCAGTACTTC.

This chain connects TRBV4-1 to TRBJ2-5; no clear D gene. V was pared by 4 bases and J by 1 base, with 7 bases between. The CDR3 consists of 13 residues. Germline V gene sequence: CDR1 MGHRA, CDR2 YSYEKL. The CDR3 DNA reads as TGCGCCAGCAGCCGTCGAATCCAAGAGACCCAGTACTTC. Amino acid sequence: CASSRRIQETQYF.

In its sample, this clonotype was seen many times. This chain joins TRBV7-8 and TRBJ2-1, with TRBD1 matching over 9 bases. V lost 5 bases, J lost 7 bases, and 15 bases stayed unmatched. The V gene's germline CDR1 is SGHVS and CDR2 FQNEAQ. The CDR3 sequence is 17 residues long. The CDR3 region has the DNA TGTGCCAGCAGCCCTAGGGTAACGGGACAGGGAATAAATGAGCAGTTCTTC. It codes for CASSPRVTGQGINEQFF.

This chain joins TRBV4-3 and TRBJ1-2; D gene unclear. With 1 base removed from V and 4 bases from J, the gap between germline ends came to 13 bases. The CDR3 consists of 15 residues. Germline V lookup: CDR1 LGHNA, CDR2 YSLEER. The CDR3: CASSQGSADIYGYTF. The CDR3 nucleotides are TGCGCCAGCAGCCAAGGATCGGCAGACATCTATGGCTACACCTTC.

This clonotype was found many times. V is TRBV7-2 and J is TRBJ2-1; 8 nucleotides line up with TRBD2. The germline V gene encodes CDR1 SGHTA and CDR2 FQGNSA. The CDR3 is 17 amino acids. V lost 5 bases, J lost 5 bases, and 14 bases stayed unmatched. DNA of the CDR3: TGTGCCAGCAGCCCCCTAGACGGGGGGGGGAGGCACAATGAGCAGTTCTTC. It yields the protein CASSPLDGGGRHNEQFF. Full variable domain (outside the CDR3, taken from reference TRBV7-2 and TRBJ2-1): GAGVSQSPSNKVTEKGKDVELRCDPISGHTALYWYRQSLGQGLEFLIYFQGNSAPDKSGLPSDRFSAERTGGSVSTLTIQRTQQEDSAVYLCASSPLDGGGRHNEQFFGPGTRLTVL.

This clonotype occurred many times. The J gene is TRBJ1-2, the V gene TRBV7-2; D is unclear. The CDR3 is 12 residues long. Germline V gene data show CDR1 as SGHTA and CDR2 as FQGNSA. The V end lost 7 bases, the J end lost 8 bases, and 14 bases lay between the germline ends. CDR3 sequence (DNA): TGTGCCAGCACCACCGGGTCAGCGGGCTACACCTTC. It codes for CASTTGSAGYTF. Together with reference TRBV7-2 and TRBJ1-2, the CDR3 gives the full variable domain: GAGVSQSPSNKVTEKGKDVELRCDPISGHTALYWYRQSLGQGLEFLIYFQGNSAPDKSGLPSDRFSAERTGGSVSTLTIQRTQQEDSAVYLCASTTGSAGYTFGSGTRLTVV.